What follows is one T cell receptor beta chain and its context. What it binds is unknown. Repertoires were generated with immunoSEQ multiplex PCR, while TCRdb's copy carries only in-frame clones and drops some. This sample has hundreds of thousands of clones, with roughly 86% found just once. These data come from a study of cytomegalovirus exposure and HLA in healthy donors. Study-wide results and limits: Most TCR sequences showed up rarely, but some public TCRs showed up in many donors. As confirmed in vitro, a few CMV-associated chains were specific for CMV antigens. Reports indicated that the classifier achieved high specificity and sensitivity in diagnosing cytomegalovirus status.

From germline, CDR1 is SGHRS and CDR2 YFSETQ. The CDR3 contains 15 residues. Trimming took off 1 base at V and 3 bases at J, with 11 bases between the two ends. The V and J genes are TRBV5-1 and TRBJ1-5; TRBD1 might be the D (6 bases). Sample: PBMCs. The origin of this receptor is a woman under 40 in good health and CMV-seropositive. The CDR3 nucleotides are TGCGCCAGCAGCTTGTTGGACAGCTTCAATCAGCCCCAGCATTTT. It is translated as CASSLLDSFNQPQHF.